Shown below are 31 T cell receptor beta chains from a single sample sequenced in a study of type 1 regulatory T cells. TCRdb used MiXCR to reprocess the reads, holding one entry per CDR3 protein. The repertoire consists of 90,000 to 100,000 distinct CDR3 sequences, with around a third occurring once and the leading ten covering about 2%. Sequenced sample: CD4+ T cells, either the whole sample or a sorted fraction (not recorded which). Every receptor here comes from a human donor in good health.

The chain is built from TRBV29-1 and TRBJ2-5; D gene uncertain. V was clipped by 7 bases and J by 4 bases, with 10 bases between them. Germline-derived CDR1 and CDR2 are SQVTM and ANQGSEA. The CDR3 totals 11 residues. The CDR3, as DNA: TGCAGCGGAAGGACGGGAGAGACCCAGTACTTC. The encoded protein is CSGRTGETQYF.

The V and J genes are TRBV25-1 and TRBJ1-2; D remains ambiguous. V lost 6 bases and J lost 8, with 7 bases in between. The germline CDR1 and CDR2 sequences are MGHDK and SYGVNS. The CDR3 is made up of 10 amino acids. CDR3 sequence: CASRGIGYTF. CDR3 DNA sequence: TGTGCCAGCAGGGGTATAGGCTACACCTTC.

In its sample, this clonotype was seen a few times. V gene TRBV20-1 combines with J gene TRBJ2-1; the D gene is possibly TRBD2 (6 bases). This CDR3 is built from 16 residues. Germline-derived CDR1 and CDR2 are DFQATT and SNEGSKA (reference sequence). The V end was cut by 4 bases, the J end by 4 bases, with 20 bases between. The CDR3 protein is CSATSDGSGGYNEQFF. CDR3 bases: TGCAGTGCTACTTCTGACGGGAGTGGGGGATACAATGAGCAGTTCTTC.

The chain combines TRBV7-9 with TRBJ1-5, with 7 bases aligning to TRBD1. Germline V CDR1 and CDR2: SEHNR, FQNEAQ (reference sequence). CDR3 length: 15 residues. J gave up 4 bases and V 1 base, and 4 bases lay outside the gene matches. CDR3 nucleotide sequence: TGTGCCAGCAGCTTAGGCGGGACAGAGAATCAGCCCCAGCATTTT. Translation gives CASSLGGTENQPQHF.

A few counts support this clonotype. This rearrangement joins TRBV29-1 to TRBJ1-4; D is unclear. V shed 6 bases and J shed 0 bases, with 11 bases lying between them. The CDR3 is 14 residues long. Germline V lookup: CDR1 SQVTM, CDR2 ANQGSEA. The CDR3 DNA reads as TGCAGCGTCGCCGTGGCTACAACTAATGAAAAACTGTTTTTT. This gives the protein CSVAVATTNEKLFF.

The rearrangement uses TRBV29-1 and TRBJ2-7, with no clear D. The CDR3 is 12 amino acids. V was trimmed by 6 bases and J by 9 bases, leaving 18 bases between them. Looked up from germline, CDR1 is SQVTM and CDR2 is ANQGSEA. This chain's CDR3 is CSVLGQSAGQYF. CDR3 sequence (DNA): TGCAGCGTCCTCGGGCAGTCAGCAGGGCAGTACTTC.

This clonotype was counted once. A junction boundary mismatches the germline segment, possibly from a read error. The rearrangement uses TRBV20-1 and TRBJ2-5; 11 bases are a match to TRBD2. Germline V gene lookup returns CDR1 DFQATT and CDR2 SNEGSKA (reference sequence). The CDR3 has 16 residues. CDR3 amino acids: CSASRTSGSYQGTQYF. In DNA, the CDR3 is TGCAGTGCTAGCCGAACTAGCGGGAGTTACCAAGGGACCCAGTACTTC.

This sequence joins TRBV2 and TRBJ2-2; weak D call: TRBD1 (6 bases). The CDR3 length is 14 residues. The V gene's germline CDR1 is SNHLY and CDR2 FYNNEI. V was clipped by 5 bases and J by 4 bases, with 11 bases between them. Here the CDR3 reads CASSKQGSTGELFF. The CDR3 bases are TGTGCCAGCAGTAAACAGGGAAGCACCGGGGAGCTGTTTTTT.

CDR3 DNA: TGTGCCATCAGTGAGCTAGCATTGACTGGGGCCAACGTCCTGACTTTC. Translated, it gives CAISELALTGANVLTF. J is TRBJ2-6 and V is TRBV10-3, with a tentative D call TRBD2 (5 bases). There are 16 residues in the CDR3. Germline V CDR1 and CDR2: ENHRY, SYGVKD. Trimming took off 2 bases at V and 2 bases at J, with 10 bases between the two ends.

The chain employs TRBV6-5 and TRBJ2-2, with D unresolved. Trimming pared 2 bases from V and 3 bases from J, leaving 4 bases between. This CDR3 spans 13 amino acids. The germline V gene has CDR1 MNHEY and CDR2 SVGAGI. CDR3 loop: CASSYQDTGELFF. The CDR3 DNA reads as TGTGCCAGCAGTTACCAGGACACCGGGGAGCTGTTTTTT.

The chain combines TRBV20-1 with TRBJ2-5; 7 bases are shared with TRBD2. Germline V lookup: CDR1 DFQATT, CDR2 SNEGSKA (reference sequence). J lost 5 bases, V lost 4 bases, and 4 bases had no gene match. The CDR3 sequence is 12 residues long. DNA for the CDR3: TGCAGTGCTACTCCAGCGGGGGAGACCCAGTACTTC. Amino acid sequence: CSATPAGETQYF.

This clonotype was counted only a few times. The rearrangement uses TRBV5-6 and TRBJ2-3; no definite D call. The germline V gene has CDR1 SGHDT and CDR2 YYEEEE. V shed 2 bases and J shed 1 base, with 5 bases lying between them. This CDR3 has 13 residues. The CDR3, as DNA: TGTGCCAGCAGCTTTCGTCGCACAGATACGCAGTATTTT. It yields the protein CASSFRRTDTQYF. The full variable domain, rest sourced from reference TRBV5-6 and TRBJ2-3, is DAGVTQSPTHLIKTRGQQVTLRCSPKSGHDTVSWYQQALGQGPQFIFQYYEEEERQRGNFPDRFSGHQFPNYSSELNVNALLLGDSALYLCASSFRRTDTQYFGPGTRLTVL.

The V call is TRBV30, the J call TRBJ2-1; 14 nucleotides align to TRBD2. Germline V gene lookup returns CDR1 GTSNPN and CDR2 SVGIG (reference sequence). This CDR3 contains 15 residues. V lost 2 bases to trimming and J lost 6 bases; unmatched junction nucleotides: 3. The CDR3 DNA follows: TGTGCCTGGAGTACGGGACTAGCGGGAGCCAATGAGCAGTTCTTC. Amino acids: CAWSTGLAGANEQFF.

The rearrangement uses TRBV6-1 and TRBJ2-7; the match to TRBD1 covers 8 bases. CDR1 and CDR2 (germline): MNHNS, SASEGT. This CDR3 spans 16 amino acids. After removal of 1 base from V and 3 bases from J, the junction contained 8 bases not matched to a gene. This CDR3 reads CASSEETQGALYEQYF. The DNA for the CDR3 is TGTGCCAGCAGTGAAGAGACCCAGGGGGCCCTCTACGAGCAGTACTTC.

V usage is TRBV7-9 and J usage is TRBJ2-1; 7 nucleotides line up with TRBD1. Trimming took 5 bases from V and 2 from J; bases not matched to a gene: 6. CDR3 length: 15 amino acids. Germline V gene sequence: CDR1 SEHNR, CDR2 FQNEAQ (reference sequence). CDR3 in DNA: TGTGCCAGCAGCGTTACAGGGGTGGCCTACAATGAGCAGTTCTTC. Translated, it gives CASSVTGVAYNEQFF.

The CDR3 nucleotides are TGCGCCAGCAGGACAGGGCCCTACGAGCAGTACTTC. As protein: CASRTGPYEQYF. The J gene is TRBJ2-7, the V gene TRBV4-1, with 7 bases aligning to TRBD1. Trimming cost V 6 bases and J 2 bases; bases outside gene matches: 1. This CDR3 spans 12 amino acids. Germline CDR1 is MGHRA and CDR2 is YSYEKL.

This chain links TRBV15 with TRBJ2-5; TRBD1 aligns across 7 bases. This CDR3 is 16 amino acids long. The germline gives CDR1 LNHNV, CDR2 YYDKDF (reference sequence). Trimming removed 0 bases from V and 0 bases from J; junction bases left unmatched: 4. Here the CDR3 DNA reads TGTGCCACCAGCAGAGATACAGGGGTGTACCAAGAGACCCAGTACTTC. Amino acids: CATSRDTGVYQETQYF.

The chain's CDR3 is CATKGARATGELFF. The CDR3 nucleotides read TGTGCCACTAAGGGGGCGCGAGCTACCGGGGAGCTGTTTTTT. The chain joins TRBV19 to TRBJ2-2; 7 positions match TRBD1. Per the germline V gene, CDR1 is LNHDA and CDR2 is SQIVND (reference sequence). CDR3 size: 14 residues. J lost 5 bases, V lost 10 bases, and 10 bases had no gene match.

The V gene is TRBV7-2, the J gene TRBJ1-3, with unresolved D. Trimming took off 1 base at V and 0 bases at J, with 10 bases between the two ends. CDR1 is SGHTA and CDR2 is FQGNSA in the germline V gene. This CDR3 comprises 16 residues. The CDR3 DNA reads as TGTGCCAGCAGCTTAGTGGCTTCCTCCTCTGGAAACACCATATATTTT. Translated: CASSLVASSSGNTIYF.

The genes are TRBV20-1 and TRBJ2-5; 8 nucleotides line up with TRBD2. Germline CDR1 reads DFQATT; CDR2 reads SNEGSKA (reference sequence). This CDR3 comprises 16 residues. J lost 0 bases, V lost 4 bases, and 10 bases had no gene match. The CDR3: CSAKSRGLGYQETQYF. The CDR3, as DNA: TGCAGTGCTAAAAGCAGGGGACTAGGGTACCAAGAGACCCAGTACTTC.

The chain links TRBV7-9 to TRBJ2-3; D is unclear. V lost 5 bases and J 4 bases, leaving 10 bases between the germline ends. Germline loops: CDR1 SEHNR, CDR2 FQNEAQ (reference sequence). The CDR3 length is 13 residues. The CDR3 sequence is CASSGLPPDTQYF. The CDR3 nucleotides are TGTGCCAGCAGCGGGCTCCCGCCAGATACGCAGTATTTT.

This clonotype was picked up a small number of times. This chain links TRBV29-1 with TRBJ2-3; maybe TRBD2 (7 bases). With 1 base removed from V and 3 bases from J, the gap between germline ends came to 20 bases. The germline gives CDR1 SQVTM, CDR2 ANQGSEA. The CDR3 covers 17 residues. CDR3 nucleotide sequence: TGCAGCGTTGAAGCCCGGGGGGCGGGAGTGAGTACAGATACGCAGTATTTT. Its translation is CSVEARGAGVSTDTQYF.

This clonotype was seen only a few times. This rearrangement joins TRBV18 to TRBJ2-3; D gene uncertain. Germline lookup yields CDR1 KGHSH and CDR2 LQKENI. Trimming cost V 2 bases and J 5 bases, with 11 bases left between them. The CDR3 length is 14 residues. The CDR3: CASSPLPQLDTQYF. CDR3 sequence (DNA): TGTGCCAGCTCACCATTACCGCAGTTAGATACGCAGTATTTT.

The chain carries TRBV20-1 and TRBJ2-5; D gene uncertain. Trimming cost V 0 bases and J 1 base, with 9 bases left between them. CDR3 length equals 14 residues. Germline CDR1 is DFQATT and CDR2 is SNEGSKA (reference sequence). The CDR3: CSARDPRTQETQYF. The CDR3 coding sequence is TGCAGTGCTAGAGATCCGAGAACCCAAGAGACCCAGTACTTC.

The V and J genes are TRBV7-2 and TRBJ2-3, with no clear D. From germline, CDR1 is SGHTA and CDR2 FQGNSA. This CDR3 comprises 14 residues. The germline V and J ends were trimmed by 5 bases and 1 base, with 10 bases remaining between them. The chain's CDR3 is CASSPPMGTDTQYF. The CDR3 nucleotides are TGTGCCAGCAGCCCTCCTATGGGCACAGATACGCAGTATTTT.

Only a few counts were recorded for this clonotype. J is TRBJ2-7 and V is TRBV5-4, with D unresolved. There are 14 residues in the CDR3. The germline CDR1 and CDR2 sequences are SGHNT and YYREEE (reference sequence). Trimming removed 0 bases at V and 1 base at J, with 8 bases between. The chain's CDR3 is CASSLEIGSYEQYF. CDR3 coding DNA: TGTGCCAGCAGCTTGGAAATTGGATCCTACGAGCAGTACTTC. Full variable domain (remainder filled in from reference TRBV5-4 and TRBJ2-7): ETGVTQSPTHLIKTRGQQVTLRCSSQSGHNTVSWYQQALGQGPQFIFQYYREEENGRGNFPPRFSGLQFPNYSSELNVNALELDDSALYLCASSLEIGSYEQYFGPGTRLTVT.

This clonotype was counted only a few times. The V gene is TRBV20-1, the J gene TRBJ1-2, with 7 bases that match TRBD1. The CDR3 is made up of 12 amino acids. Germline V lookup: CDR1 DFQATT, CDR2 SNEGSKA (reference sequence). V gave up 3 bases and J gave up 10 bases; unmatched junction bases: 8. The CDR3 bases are TGCAGTGCTAGGGGTCAGGGGGAGATCTACACCTTC. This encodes CSARGQGEIYTF.

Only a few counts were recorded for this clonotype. The DNA for the CDR3 is TGTGCCAGTACCCGCGGGAGCGGGGGCACCGGGGAGCTGTTTTTT. Its translation: CASTRGSGGTGELFF. V usage is TRBV19 and J usage is TRBJ2-2; the match to TRBD2 covers 8 bases. This CDR3 has 15 residues. Germline V lookup: CDR1 LNHDA, CDR2 SQIVND (reference sequence). V gave up 7 bases and J gave up 4 bases; unmatched junction bases: 8. The variable domain in full, with the rest retrieved from reference TRBV19 and TRBJ2-2, is DGGITQSPKYLFRKEGQNVTLSCEQNLNHDAMYWYRQDPGQGLRLIYYSQIVNDFQKGDIAEGYSVSREKKESFPLTVTSAQKNPTAFYLCASTRGSGGTGELFFGEGSRLTVL.

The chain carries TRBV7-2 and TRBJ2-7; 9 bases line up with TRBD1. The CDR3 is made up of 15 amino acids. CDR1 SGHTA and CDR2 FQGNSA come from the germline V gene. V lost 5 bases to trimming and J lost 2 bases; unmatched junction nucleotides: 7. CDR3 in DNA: TGTGCCAGCAGCAGGACAGGGGCTAAAGCCTACGAGCAGTACTTC. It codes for CASSRTGAKAYEQYF.

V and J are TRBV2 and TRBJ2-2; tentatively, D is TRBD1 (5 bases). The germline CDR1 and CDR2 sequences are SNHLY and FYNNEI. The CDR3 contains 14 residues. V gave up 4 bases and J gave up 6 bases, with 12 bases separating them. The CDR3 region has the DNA TGTGCCAGCAGTGCCAGACAGTTGGCCGGGGAGCTGTTTTTT. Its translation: CASSARQLAGELFF.

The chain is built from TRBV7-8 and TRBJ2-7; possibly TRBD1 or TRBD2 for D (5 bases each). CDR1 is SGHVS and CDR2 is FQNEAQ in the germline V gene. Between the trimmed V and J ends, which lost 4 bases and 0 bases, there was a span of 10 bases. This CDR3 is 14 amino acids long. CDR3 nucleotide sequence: TGTGCCAGCAGCTGGGGACGGGACTCCTACGAGCAGTACTTC. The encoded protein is CASSWGRDSYEQYF. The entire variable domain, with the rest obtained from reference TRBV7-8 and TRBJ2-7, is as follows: GAGVSQSPRYKVAKRGQDVALRCDPISGHVSLFWYQQALGQGPEFLTYFQNEAQLDKSGLPSDRFFAERPEGSVSTLKIQRTQQEDSAVYLCASSWGRDSYEQYFGPGTRLTVT.